This T cell receptor beta chain is from a study of cytomegalovirus exposure and HLA in healthy donors. Whole-study findings and limits: A later analysis showed TCR association rates differing by HLA locus, peaking at DRB1 and lowest at HLA-C. The authors excluded some V segments, including TRBV6-2 and TRBV6-3, as indistinguishable. A later analysis associated some 16,000 TCR beta sequences with HLA alleles at a 0.05 false discovery rate.

The PCR ran on 60 Vbeta and 13 Jbeta primers. Measured with immunoSEQ multiplex PCR; TCRdb has only the in-frame clones, and not every one. The sample contains 80,000 to 95,000 clones, 84% of which appear only once. The V and J ends lost 4 bases and 6 bases, in that order; junction bases with no gene match: 6. Germline CDR1 reads SGHRS; CDR2 reads YFSETQ. This CDR3 is 13 amino acids long. This clone showed up just once. As yet, its antigen is unknown. V and J are TRBV5-1 and TRBJ1-1, with 7 bases fitting TRBD1. The sequence was collected from a woman under 30 in good health and CMV-seropositive. Sequenced material: PBMCs. The CDR3 here is CASSPGQDSEAFF. DNA for the CDR3: TGCGCCAGCAGCCCCGGACAGGACTCTGAAGCTTTCTTT.